The entry below gives a single TCR beta chain sequence along with its context. The data stem from a study of neoadjuvant anti-PD-1 for oral cavity cancer. Study in general: Before surgery, most patients got three to four biweekly 3 mg/kg nivolumab doses.

This CDR3 is built from 13 residues. Germline loops: CDR1 KGHSH, CDR2 LQKENI. V was trimmed by 2 bases and J by 6 bases, leaving 10 bases between them. Sequenced by immunoSEQ multiplex PCR; TCRdb stores in-frame clones only, minus some. Of tens of thousands of clones listed, over 70% are singletons. Patients had newly diagnosed, untreated stage II-IVA oral cavity squamous cell carcinoma. Cohort: HPV-negative, locally advanced oral cavity squamous cell carcinoma patients. The genes are TRBV18 and TRBJ1-1; a weak D match, TRBD1 (5 bases). The clonotype originates from a person between 35 and 79 years old with oral cavity squamous cell carcinoma. Sequencing used PBMCs, obtained before nivolumab (anti-PD-1) treatment. CDR3 sequence (DNA): TGTGCCAGCTCACCAACAGGCGTCGCTGAAGCTTTCTTT. Translated: CASSPTGVAEAFF.